Listed here are 23 T cell receptor beta chains from one sample, sequenced in a study of blood T cells in healthy people across ages. The authors ran a second PCR of 7 to 11 cycles using a sample-barcoded 5' primer and a J-beta primer mix. One entry per CDR3 protein results from TCRdb running MiXCR on the 5' RACE reads. The data contain 1 million to 1.2 million distinct CDR3 sequences, roughly two fifths of them seen just once; the ten biggest clones take up about an eighth. The sample comprised blood. The receptor source for this set is a man between 18 and 35 years old in good health.

The chain links TRBV7-3 to TRBJ1-1, with TRBD1 as a possible D gene (6 bases). With 5 bases removed from V and 4 bases from J, the gap between germline ends came to 11 bases. The CDR3 has 13 amino acids. Looked up from germline, CDR1 is SGHTA and CDR2 is FQGTGA. CDR3 nucleotide sequence: TGTGCCAGCAGCCCACAGGGTCCCACTGAAGCTTTCTTT. Translated: CASSPQGPTEAFF.

The V call is TRBV28, the J call TRBJ1-1; D is uncertain. The length of the CDR3 is 13 residues. Germline lookup yields CDR1 MDHEN and CDR2 SYDVKM. Trimming stripped 5 bases from V and 5 bases from J, with 12 bases between. Here the CDR3 reads CASSILGLTEAFF. The DNA of the CDR3 is TGTGCCAGCAGTATTCTTGGGCTTACTGAAGCTTTCTTT.

The V and J genes are TRBV2 and TRBJ2-7; 10 positions agree with TRBD1. The DNA end is a closer match to TRBJ2-4, so the J assignment may be wrong. The CDR3 runs to 15 residues. The germline CDR1 and CDR2 sequences are SNHLY and FYNNEI. The CDR3 sequence is CASSPLGTGVNIQYF. The CDR3 DNA reads TGTGCCAGCAGTCCCCTGGGGACAGGGGTGAACATTCAGTACTTC.

This clonotype was detected only a few times. The rearrangement links TRBV7-9 to TRBJ2-5; the match to TRBD2 covers 8 bases. This CDR3 has 15 residues. CDR1 SEHNR and CDR2 FQNEAQ come from the germline V gene (reference sequence). After removal of 5 bases from V and 1 base from J, the junction contained 6 bases not matched to a gene. The DNA for the CDR3 is TGTGCCAGCAGCCAAGGACTAGCTCCCCAAGAGACCCAGTACTTC. Translating it yields CASSQGLAPQETQYF.

The rearrangement links TRBV5-1 to TRBJ1-1, with a weak D call TRBD1 (5 bases). Deletions cut 2 bases from V and 4 bases from J, with 9 bases between. CDR3 length equals 13 residues. Per the germline V gene, CDR1 is SGHRS and CDR2 is YFSETQ. DNA of the CDR3: TGCGCCAGCAGCTTCCAGGGAGTCACTGAAGCTTTCTTT. It is translated as CASSFQGVTEAFF.

This clonotype turned up a few times. V is TRBV12-3 or TRBV12-4 and J is TRBJ2-5; TRBD2 is a possible D gene (5 bases). Trimming cost V 3 bases and J 4 bases, with 12 bases left between them. This CDR3 is built from 14 residues. CDR3 coding DNA: TGTGCCAGCAGTTTCCGGGGTCCGGGAGAGACCCAGTACTTC. It yields the protein CASSFRGPGETQYF.

The CDR3 DNA reads as TGTGCCAGCAGTCCAATGGACATAGGGGCCAACACCGGGGAGCTGTTTTTT. Its translation is CASSPMDIGANTGELFF. The J gene is TRBJ2-2, the V gene TRBV28; maybe TRBD1 (5 bases). The germline V gene has CDR1 MDHEN and CDR2 SYDVKM. The CDR3 runs 17 residues. Trimming shortened V by 5 bases and J by 2 bases, and 18 bases separated the two germline ends.

The V and J genes are TRBV14 and TRBJ1-2, with D possibly TRBD1 on 5 matching bases. The V end was cut by 4 bases, the J end by 0 bases, with 12 bases between. Germline V gene lookup returns CDR1 SGHDN and CDR2 FVKESK. The CDR3 consists of 15 residues. CDR3: CASSPSTDPNYGYTF. CDR3 DNA: TGTGCCAGCAGCCCGTCGACAGATCCTAACTATGGCTACACCTTC. The entire variable domain, with the rest obtained from reference TRBV14 and TRBJ1-2, is as follows: EAGVTQFPSHSVIEKGQTVTLRCDPISGHDNLYWYRRVMGKEIKFLLHFVKESKQDESGMPNNRFLAERTGGTYSTLKVQPAELEDSGVYFCASSPSTDPNYGYTFGSGTRLTVV.

The V and J genes are TRBV5-1 and TRBJ2-5; no reliable D call. Trimming cost V 4 bases and J 11 bases, with 24 bases left between them. Germline CDR1 reads SGHRS; CDR2 reads YFSETQ. The CDR3 covers 15 residues. CDR3 sequence (DNA): TGCGCCAGCAGCAGCCGGGCCAACCGTCGCAATGAGCAGTACTTC. Protein sequence: CASSSRANRRNEQYF.

This clonotype was observed a handful of times. This chain links TRBV4-1 with TRBJ2-5; D ambiguous. With 1 base removed from V and 5 bases from J, the gap between germline ends came to 11 bases. Germline assignment: CDR1 MGHRA and CDR2 YSYEKL. The CDR3 consists of 14 residues. CDR3 sequence (DNA): TGCGCCAGCAGCCAAGGGGCTGATGACGAGACCCAGTACTTC. Amino acid sequence: CASSQGADDETQYF.

The rearrangement uses TRBV12-3 or TRBV12-4 and TRBJ1-2, with a possible D match to TRBD1 (5 bases). The CDR3 has 14 amino acids. Trimming took off 5 bases at V and 7 bases at J, with 17 bases between the two ends. CDR3 residues: CASSLARGSSGYTF. CDR3 DNA: TGTGCCAGCAGTCTGGCGAGGGGCTCCTCTGGCTACACCTTC.

About this clonotype: A single base separates this from a much larger clone, so it may be a read error. The chain couples TRBV6-2 or TRBV6-3 to TRBJ2-7; 7 positions agree with TRBD1. With 6 bases clipped from V and 7 bases from J, the junction kept 18 bases outside the gene matches. The CDR3 length is 16 residues. Germline CDR1 MNHEY, CDR2 SVGEGT. The CDR3 sequence: CASRLLTGKSYNEQYF. The CDR3 DNA is TGTGCCAGCAGACTCCTGACAGGGAAGAGCTACAATGAGCAGTACTTC.

The DNA of the CDR3 is TGCAGTGCTCACCGGACAGGGTTAGGGACAGATACGCAGTATTTT. It translates to CSAHRTGLGTDTQYF. This chain connects TRBV20-1 to TRBJ2-3, with 8 nucleotides matching TRBD1. Germline V gene data show CDR1 as DFQATT and CDR2 as SNEGSKA (reference sequence). After removal of 5 bases from V and 3 bases from J, the junction contained 10 bases not matched to a gene. The CDR3 runs to 15 residues.

The V call is TRBV10-3, the J call TRBJ2-1; D is unclear. This CDR3 is built from 16 residues. The V gene lost 2 bases and the J gene lost 12 bases, with 23 bases spanning the gap. Germline lookup yields CDR1 ENHRY and CDR2 SYGVKD. This CDR3 reads CAISESVGLAVPGQFF. CDR3 DNA sequence: TGTGCCATCAGTGAGAGTGTTGGCCTGGCAGTACCAGGGCAGTTCTTC.

This clonotype showed up just a few times. The chain employs TRBV7-2 and TRBJ2-5; D is unclear. The germline V and J ends were trimmed by 3 bases and 1 base, with 18 bases remaining between them. The CDR3 has 17 residues. Germline lookup yields CDR1 SGHTA and CDR2 FQGNSA. The CDR3 nucleotides read TGTGCCAGCAGCTTCCCAAACCGACCTGCCCCCCAAGAGACCCAGTACTTC. It codes for CASSFPNRPAPQETQYF.

This clonotype was observed at least ten times. The V and J genes are TRBV7-2 and TRBJ2-3; 7 bases are shared with TRBD2. The V gene end was trimmed by 5 bases and the J gene end by 5 bases; junction bases not matched to a gene: 7. Germline assignment: CDR1 SGHTA and CDR2 FQGNSA. This CDR3 comprises 14 residues. The CDR3 DNA sequence: TGTGCCAGCAGCCCAGGACTAGTTGGAGATACGCAGTATTTT. Translation: CASSPGLVGDTQYF.

A few counts support this clonotype. The chain has TRBV20-1 and TRBJ1-1, with a tentative D call TRBD1 (5 bases). The CDR3 length is 14 residues. The germline gives CDR1 DFQATT, CDR2 SNEGSKA (reference sequence). Trimming shortened V by 1 base and J by 3 bases, and 12 bases separated the two germline ends. CDR3 sequence: CSARVGQGYTEAFF. CDR3 DNA: TGCAGTGCTAGAGTAGGGCAGGGATACACTGAAGCTTTCTTT.

This sequence joins TRBV20-1 and TRBJ2-5; D is perhaps TRBD1 or TRBD2 (5 bases each). The CDR3 covers 13 residues. The germline V gene encodes CDR1 DFQATT and CDR2 SNEGSKA (reference sequence). V was trimmed by 6 bases and J by 2 bases, leaving 13 bases between them. The CDR3 DNA follows: TGCAGTGCCGGGGACGACTCACAAGAGACCCAGTACTTC. It translates to CSAGDDSQETQYF.

The chain carries TRBV9 and TRBJ1-2; TRBD1 aligns across 7 bases. Germline CDR1 SGDLS, CDR2 YYNGEE. The CDR3 is 14 residues long. The V gene end was trimmed by 0 bases and the J gene end by 3 bases; junction bases not matched to a gene: 2. The CDR3 reads CASSVGGTDYGYTF. The CDR3 DNA reads as TGTGCCAGCAGCGTAGGGGGGACAGACTATGGCTACACCTTC. Based on the CDR3 plus reference TRBV9 and TRBJ1-2, the full variable domain is DSGVTQTPKHLITATGQRVTLRCSPRSGDLSVYWYQQSLDQGLQFLIQYYNGEERAKGNILERFSAQQFPDLHSELNLSSLELGDSALYFCASSVGGTDYGYTFGSGTRLTVV.

This clonotype was recorded a few times. V and J are TRBV20-1 and TRBJ2-1; TRBD2 aligns across 11 bases. The DNA end favors TRBJ2-7, so the J call may be wrong. The CDR3 sequence is 14 residues long. Germline V gives CDR1 DFQATT, CDR2 SNEGSKA (reference sequence). CDR3 region: CSAVGLAGYNEQYF. The DNA for the CDR3 is TGCAGTGCTGTCGGACTAGCGGGTTACAATGAGCAGTACTTC.

Concerning this clonotype: An end of the junction does not agree with germline; a read error may underlie this. This chain joins TRBV27 and TRBJ2-4, with TRBD1 matching over 8 bases. The CDR3 spans 14 residues. CDR1 and CDR2 from the germline V gene are MNHEY and SMNVEV (reference sequence). CDR3 in amino acids: CAGSPRQGSDIQYF. The CDR3 DNA reads TGTGCCGGCAGTCCCCGACAGGGGAGTGACATTCAGTACTTC.

About this clonotype itself: This clone may be a read error of a much larger clone one base away. The chain recombines TRBV4-3 with TRBJ1-2, with unresolved D. The CDR3 is made up of 16 amino acids. Trimming took 0 bases from V and 1 from J, leaving 12 bases between them. The germline V gene has CDR1 LGHNA and CDR2 YSLEER. DNA of the CDR3: TGCGCCAGCAGCCAAGAGGTGGCAGTGAATAACTATGGCTACACCTTC. This translates into CASSQEVAVNNYGYTF.

This clonotype was detected only a few times. The J gene is TRBJ1-2, the V gene TRBV5-1, with 8 bases lining up with TRBD1. Unmatched junction bases numbered 18, after V lost 4 bases and J lost 7 bases. CDR3 length: 17 amino acids. In germline, CDR1 is SGHRS, CDR2 YFSETQ. CDR3 protein: CASSPRGQASAGSGYTF. CDR3 sequence (DNA): TGCGCCAGCAGCCCGAGGGGACAGGCCTCCGCGGGAAGTGGCTACACCTTC.